Listed below are T cell receptor beta chains from one sample, sequenced in a study of blood T cell repertoires in COVID-19. TCRdb keeps only in-frame clones here, not all; method: immunoSEQ multiplex PCR. The sample lists around 150,000 clones; approximately 81% were seen once. The sample taken for sequencing was peripheral blood. Receptors were obtained from a middle-aged man with acute or convalescent COVID-19. The CDR3 runs from the conserved cysteine through the conserved F or W.

V gene	J gene	CDR3 protein
TRBV4-3	TRBJ1-6	CASSQGTGGESPLHF
TRBV5-1	TRBJ1-4	CASSLDGAGEKLFF
TRBV6-5	TRBJ1-3	CASSYSGFANTIYF
TRBV12-3/TRBV12-4	TRBJ1-6	CASSRREQSPLHF
TRBV3-1/TRBV3-2	TRBJ2-7	CASSHMTSGGHRSYEQYF
TRBV6-2/TRBV6-3	TRBJ2-7	CASSTDERGPRIYEQYF
TRBV11-2	TRBJ2-1	CASSETGAGGPYNEQFF
TRBV19	TRBJ2-7	CASSTLQGYEQYF
TRBV6-2/TRBV6-3	TRBJ2-7	CASSISSGLREQYF
TRBV10-3	TRBJ2-1	CAINPSGGSYNEQFF
TRBV4-3	TRBJ2-7	CASSPTSSGPVEQYF
TRBV19	TRBJ1-6	CASSASSGQGRSPLHF
TRBV29-1	TRBJ2-7	CSVIQGLTSTRNEQYF
TRBV5-8	TRBJ1-3	CASRSRRFGNTIYF
TRBV5-4	TRBJ2-7	CASSSGGLEQYF
TRBV5-4	TRBJ2-5	CASSSGLAGGQETQYF
TRBV7-2	TRBJ2-7	CASSSLSGGFDEQYF
TRBV7-9	TRBJ1-4	CASSLTGDKVEKLFF
TRBV4-2	TRBJ2-3	CASTPSGTWGTDTQYF